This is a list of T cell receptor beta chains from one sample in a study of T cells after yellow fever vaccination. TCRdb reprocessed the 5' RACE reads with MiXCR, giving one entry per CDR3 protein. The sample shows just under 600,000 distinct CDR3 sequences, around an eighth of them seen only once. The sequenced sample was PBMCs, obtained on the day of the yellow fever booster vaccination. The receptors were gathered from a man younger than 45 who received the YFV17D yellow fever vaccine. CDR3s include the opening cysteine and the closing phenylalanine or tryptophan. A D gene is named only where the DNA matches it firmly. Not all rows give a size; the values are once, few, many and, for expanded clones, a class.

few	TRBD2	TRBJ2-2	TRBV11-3	CASSLEKLAGVPRELFF
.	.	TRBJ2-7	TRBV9	CASSVWSQGNYEQYF
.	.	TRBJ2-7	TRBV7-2	CASSPTGQHEQYF
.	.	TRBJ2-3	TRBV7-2	CASSLYTYTQYF
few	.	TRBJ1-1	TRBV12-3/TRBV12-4	CASSFYDDTEAFF
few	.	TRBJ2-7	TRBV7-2	CASSGGLSFSYEQYF
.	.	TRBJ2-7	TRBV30	CAWSALGFDLQSYEQYF
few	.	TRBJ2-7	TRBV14	CASSHIGSPNRRAEQYF
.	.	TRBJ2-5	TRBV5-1	CASSEDMSQETQYF
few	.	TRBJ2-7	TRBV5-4	CASSLALPPYEQYF
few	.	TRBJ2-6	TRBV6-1	CASRSGISGANVLTF
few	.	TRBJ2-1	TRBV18	CASSPGESNNEQFF
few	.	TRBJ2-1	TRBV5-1	CAAAVGSEQFF
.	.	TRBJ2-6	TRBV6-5	CASSSQASGANVLTF
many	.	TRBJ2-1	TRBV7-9	CASSLDSVNEQFF
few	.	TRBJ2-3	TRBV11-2	CASSLVPRGLARTDTQYF
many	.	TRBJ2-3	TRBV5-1	CASSLDVGITQYF
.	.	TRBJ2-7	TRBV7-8	CASSSTRLQGREQYF
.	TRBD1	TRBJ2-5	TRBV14	CASSLRTGWGETQYF
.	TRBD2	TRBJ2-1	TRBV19	CASSAWTSGSGLNEQFF
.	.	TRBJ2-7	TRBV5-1	CASSGNRGGSYEQYF
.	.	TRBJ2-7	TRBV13	CASTSPQTLSYEQYF
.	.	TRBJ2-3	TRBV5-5	CASSLAPAGSSTDTQYF
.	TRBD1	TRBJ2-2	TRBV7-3	CATGQGAGTGELFF
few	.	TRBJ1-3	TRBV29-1	CSVEKQGGGNTIYF
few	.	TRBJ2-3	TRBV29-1	CSANGAGASTDTQYF
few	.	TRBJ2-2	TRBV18	CASSPILTIGELFF
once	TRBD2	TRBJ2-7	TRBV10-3	CAITERRETYEQYF
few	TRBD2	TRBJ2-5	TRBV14	CASSQLAGLAETQYF
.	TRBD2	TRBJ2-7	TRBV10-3	CAISETGGTSGRYEQYF
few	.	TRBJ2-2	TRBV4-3	CASSQDIQANTGELFF
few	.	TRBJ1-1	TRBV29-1	CSVEPTGNTEAFF
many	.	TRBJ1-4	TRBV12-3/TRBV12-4	CASSLSATNEKLFF
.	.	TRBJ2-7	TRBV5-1	CASSFSSGNYEQYF
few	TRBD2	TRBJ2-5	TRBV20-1	CSAGTSGRATETQYF
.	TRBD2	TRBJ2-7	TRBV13	CASSPTSVKEQYF
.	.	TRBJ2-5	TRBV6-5	CASSYSTRRRMETQYF
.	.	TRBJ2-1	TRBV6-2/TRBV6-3	CATLNGKAGHGEQFF
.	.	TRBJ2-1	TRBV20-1	CSASPMDYNEQFF
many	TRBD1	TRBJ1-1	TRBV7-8	CASSPKDRLLNTEAFF
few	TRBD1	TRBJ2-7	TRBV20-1	CSAHGDSGYEQYF
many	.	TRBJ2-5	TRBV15	CATSRGGGQQETQYF
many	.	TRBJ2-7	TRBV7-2	CASSFREAYEQYF
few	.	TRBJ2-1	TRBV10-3	CAISESGLRNEQFF
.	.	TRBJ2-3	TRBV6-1	CASREGDTSTDTQYF
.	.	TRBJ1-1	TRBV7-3	CASSSGRGAEAFF
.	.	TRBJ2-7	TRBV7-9	CASSFMGALGEQYF
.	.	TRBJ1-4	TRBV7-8	CASSFTGLGEKLFF
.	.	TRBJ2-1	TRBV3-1	CASSQSLEQFF
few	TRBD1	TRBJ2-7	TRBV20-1	CSPGQGTYEQYF